Described below is a single T cell receptor beta chain sequence and its context. The CDR3 is 16 residues long. V lost 1 base, J lost 2 bases, and 3 bases stayed unmatched. Per germline, CDR1 SGHTA and CDR2 FQGNSA. Clones were sequenced by immunoSEQ multiplex PCR, and TCRdb holds only the in-frame ones, with some missing. This sample has about 300,000 clones; 70% to 90% occur once, and the top ten carry 1% to 1.5%. This sample is part of a study of blood T cell repertoires in COVID-19. Looking at the study overall: From T cells, B-cell-depleted T cells, or PBMCs came the material, which was cDNA or gDNA.

Sequenced: peripheral blood. The sequence derives from a man aged 65 to 85 with acute or convalescent COVID-19. The genes are TRBV7-2 and TRBJ1-3; 9 positions match TRBD1. CDR3: CASSLVRQGAGNTIYF. The CDR3 coding sequence is TGTGCCAGCAGCTTAGTCCGACAGGGGGCTGGAAACACCATATATTTT.